These T cell receptor beta chains were read from a single sample in a study of T-cell reconstitution after alpha-beta-depleted transplantation in children. Using its own MiXCR run on the PCR reads, TCRdb lists one record per CDR3 protein. The data contain approximately 980,000 distinct CDR3 sequences, about 26% of them seen just once; the ten biggest clones take up roughly 30%. This specimen consisted of PBMCs, mostly from graft donor cells, obtained 360 days after TCRalphabeta/CD19-depleted stem cell transplant. All receptors come from a boy younger than two who had a stem cell transplant for SCID, so the T cells may come from the graft donor. Each CDR3 is given with its conserved first and last residue. A D gene is named only where the DNA matches it firmly. Expanded clones get a size class; other rows say once, few or many, or leave the size out.

clone_size j_call d_call v_call cdr3_aa cdr3_nt
few TRBJ2-5 TRBD1 TRBV25-1 CASSAHRGNSIETQYF TGTGCCAGCAGTGCCCACAGGGGGAATTCGATCGAGACCCAGTACTTC
few TRBJ2-1 . TRBV6-5 CASSTVRGLQFF TGTGCCAGCAGTACCGTCCGGGGGTTGCAGTTCTTC
few TRBJ1-1 TRBD1 TRBV5-1 CASSSGTAFSEAFF TGCGCCAGCAGCTCCGGGACAGCGTTTAGTGAAGCTTTCTTT
few TRBJ2-4 . TRBV29-1 CSVAGLAKNIQYF TGCAGCGTTGCGGGCCTAGCCAAAAACATTCAGTACTTC
few TRBJ2-7 . TRBV7-9 CASSPYVYEQYF TGTGCCAGCAGCCCATATGTCTACGAGCAGTACTTC
. TRBJ2-3 TRBD2 TRBV7-6 CASSLAPGGGAEDTQYF TGTGCCAGCAGCTTAGCACCGGGCGGGGGGGCGGAAGATACGCAGTATTTT
few TRBJ2-3 . TRBV9 CASSGPSALTSTDTQYF TGTGCCAGCAGCGGTCCTAGCGCCCTCACCAGCACAGATACGCAGTATTTT
. TRBJ2-2 TRBD1 TRBV5-1 CASSSVTGGHTGELFF TGCGCCAGCAGCTCCGTTACAGGGGGTCACACCGGGGAGCTGTTTTTT
. TRBJ2-1 TRBD1 TRBV12-3/TRBV12-4 CASSLAQGGLRGNEQFF TGTGCCAGCAGTTTAGCCCAAGGGGGCTTAAGGGGGAATGAGCAGTTCTTC
. TRBJ2-5 . TRBV3-1 CASSPQGWKETQYF TGTGCCAGCAGCCCACAGGGATGGAAAGAGACCCAGTACTTC
. TRBJ1-2 . TRBV20-1 CSASPTVYGYTF TGCAGTGCTAGTCCCACAGTCTATGGCTACACCTTC
. TRBJ2-7 TRBD1 TRBV5-6 CASSSWDRGHEQYF TGTGCCAGCAGCTCCTGGGACAGGGGACACGAGCAGTACTTC
. TRBJ2-5 . TRBV28 CASSLRGTVTETQHF TGTGCCAGCAGTTTACGAGGGACGGTTACAGAGACCCAGCACTTC
many TRBJ2-3 . TRBV5-1 CASSPWGHGGDTQYF TGCGCCAGCAGCCCCTGGGGCCACGGGGGAGATACGCAGTATTTT
. TRBJ1-5 . TRBV9 CASSVAPGRGQPQHF TGTGCCAGCAGCGTAGCTCCGGGCCGTGGGCAGCCCCAGCATTTT
few TRBJ2-5 . TRBV7-8 CASSLRRGWGRETQYF TGTGCCAGCAGCCTAAGGAGGGGTTGGGGCAGAGAGACCCAGTACTTC
many TRBJ2-3 . TRBV7-3 CASSLRGGDTDTQYF TGTGCCAGCAGCTTACGTGGGGGAGACACAGATACGCAGTATTTT
. TRBJ1-5 . TRBV5-5 CASSLLEGKIGQPQHF TGTGCCAGCAGCCTTCTCGAAGGAAAGATCGGTCAGCCCCAGCATTTT
. TRBJ1-1 . TRBV10-2 CASHPRIANTEAFF TGCGCCAGCCACCCTAGGATCGCGAACACTGAAGCTTTCTTT
. TRBJ2-1 TRBD2 TRBV30 CAWTVAGNEQFF TGTGCCTGGACCGTAGCGGGGAATGAGCAGTTCTTC
few TRBJ1-5 . TRBV20-1 CSATGTGLGSNQPQHF TGCAGTGCTACCGGAACAGGGTTGGGAAGCAATCAGCCCCAGCATTTT
. TRBJ1-3 . TRBV4-2 CASSQDFDTIYF TGTGCCAGCAGCCAAGATTTTGACACCATATATTTT
. TRBJ2-1 TRBD2 TRBV3-1 CASSQGSSGGSHEQFF TGTGCCAGCAGCCAAGGCAGTAGCGGGGGGTCCCATGAGCAGTTCTTC
few TRBJ1-4 . TRBV20-1 CSALGANEKLFF TGCAGTGCCCTTGGTGCTAATGAAAAACTGTTTTTT
few TRBJ2-4 . TRBV9 CASSPRGSGADRAKNIQYF TGTGCCAGCAGCCCCCGTGGTAGCGGAGCCGACAGGGCCAAAAACATTCAGTACTTC
few TRBJ2-5 . TRBV27 CASSPRDSYQETQYF TGTGCCAGCAGCCCTAGGGATTCGTACCAAGAGACCCAGTACTTC
. TRBJ2-1 . TRBV2 CASSSDPRLSSYNEQFF TGTGCCTCCAGCAGTGACCCCCGTCTAAGCTCCTACAATGAGCAGTTCTTC
. TRBJ2-2 TRBD1 TRBV5-1 CASSSGQGHGELFF TGCGCCAGCAGCTCGGGACAGGGACACGGGGAGCTGTTTTTT
few TRBJ1-3 . TRBV18 CASSDSGNTIYF TGTGCCAGCTCAGACTCTGGAAACACCATATATTTT
few TRBJ2-7 TRBD1 TRBV20-1 CSARGQGGSYEQYF TGCAGTGCTAGAGGACAGGGTGGGTCCTACGAGCAGTACTTC
. TRBJ2-7 . TRBV15 CATSRDRVRTYEQYF TGTGCCACCAGCAGAGATAGGGTGAGAACCTACGAGCAGTACTTC
few TRBJ1-1 . TRBV5-1 CASSLDQSVGRAFF TGCGCCAGCAGCTTGGATCAGTCGGTCGGAAGAGCTTTCTTT
few TRBJ2-7 . TRBV12-3/TRBV12-4 CASSLALWQGYDYEQYF TGTGCCAGCAGTTTAGCGCTTTGGCAGGGTTACGACTACGAGCAGTACTTC
. TRBJ2-3 . TRBV12-3/TRBV12-4 CASSPPRDGTDTQYF TGTGCCAGCAGCCCCCCTAGAGACGGGACAGATACGCAGTATTTT
few TRBJ2-5 . TRBV5-5 CASSPHGTPQETQYF TGTGCCAGCAGCCCCCATGGGACACCTCAAGAGACCCAGTACTTC
. TRBJ2-2 . TRBV7-6 CASSDVGAGRANTGELFF TGTGCCAGCAGCGACGTAGGGGCAGGGCGTGCGAACACCGGGGAGCTGTTTTTT
few TRBJ2-3 . TRBV7-6 CASRSQGPTDTQYF TGTGCCAGCAGGTCACAGGGCCCCACAGATACGCAGTATTTT
. TRBJ2-1 . TRBV20-1 CSARISMGVAYNEQFF TGCAGTGCTCGAATTTCAATGGGGGTGGCCTACAATGAGCAGTTCTTC
. TRBJ2-6 . TRBV9 CASSVARGGLGLSGANVLTF TGTGCCAGCAGCGTAGCTAGGGGGGGCCTGGGCCTCTCTGGGGCCAACGTCCTGACTTTC
few TRBJ2-7 TRBD1 TRBV28 CASRTTGEHSYEQYF TGTGCCAGCAGAACAACAGGGGAACACTCCTACGAGCAGTACTTC
. TRBJ2-2 . TRBV28 CAMGPGLNTGELFF TGTGCCATGGGCCCGGGCCTCAACACCGGGGAGCTGTTTTTT
. TRBJ2-7 TRBD1 TRBV27 CASSTPLTGTAYEQYF TGTGCCAGCAGTACGCCCCTTACCGGGACAGCCTACGAGCAGTACTTC
. TRBJ2-6 TRBD1 TRBV6-1 CASSGTVFSGANVLTF TGTGCCAGCAGCGGGACAGTCTTCTCTGGGGCCAACGTCCTGACTTTC
. TRBJ2-7 TRBD2 TRBV10-3 CAISEPPGASGGKSYEQYF TGTGCCATCAGTGAGCCACCCGGGGCTAGCGGGGGGAAATCCTACGAGCAGTACTTC
once TRBJ1-2 . TRBV7-2 CASSLAKVQGRSYGYTF TGTGCCAGCAGCTTAGCGAAGGTCCAGGGGCGATCCTATGGCTACACCTTC
few TRBJ2-1 TRBD2 TRBV11-2 CASSLDRASGAAPYNEQFF TGTGCCAGCAGCTTAGATCGGGCTAGCGGGGCCGCCCCTTACAATGAGCAGTTCTTC
. TRBJ2-5 . TRBV24-1 CATSDRRTHRETQYF TGTGCCACCAGTGATCGTCGGACGCATCGGGAGACCCAGTACTTC
few TRBJ1-5 . TRBV20-1 CSARDLWGVSNQPQHF TGCAGTGCTAGAGATCTATGGGGCGTGAGCAATCAGCCCCAGCATTTT
once TRBJ2-7 TRBD1 TRBV5-1 CASSPGTVNAYEQYF TGCGCCAGCAGCCCCGGGACAGTAAATGCCTACGAGCAGTACTTC
. TRBJ2-1 . TRBV12-3/TRBV12-4 CASRYVRDSWDNEQFF TGTGCCAGCAGATACGTCAGGGATTCTTGGGACAATGAGCAGTTCTTC
. TRBJ2-5 . TRBV19 CASSIRARQETQYF TGTGCCAGTAGTATACGGGCGAGACAAGAGACCCAGTACTTC
many TRBJ1-2 . TRBV5-1 CASSLAGFYGYTF TGTGCCAGCAGCTTAGCAGGTTTCTATGGCTACACCTTC
many TRBJ2-3 . TRBV11-1 CASSVGTLLTDTQYF TGTGCCAGCAGCGTCGGGACACTTCTGACAGATACGCAGTATTTT
once TRBJ1-4 . TRBV7-8 CASSLGVADTEKLFF TGTGCCAGCAGCTTAGGAGTGGCTGACACTGAAAAACTGTTTTTT
. TRBJ2-7 TRBD2 TRBV28 CASSPRTSGGHSYEQYF TGTGCCAGCAGTCCCCGGACTAGCGGGGGCCACTCCTACGAGCAGTACTTC
few TRBJ1-2 . TRBV18 CASSPRGESGYTF TGTGCCAGCTCACCACGCGGGGAAAGTGGCTACACCTTC
. TRBJ2-5 . TRBV5-1 CASSLDTPGIETQYF TGCGCCAGCAGCTTGGACACCCCGGGCATAGAGACCCAGTACTTC
few TRBJ2-1 . TRBV6-2/TRBV6-3 CASSSRDKGSYNEQFF TGTGCCAGCAGTTCCCGGGACAAGGGCTCCTACAATGAGCAGTTCTTC
many TRBJ1-1 . TRBV12-3/TRBV12-4 CASSFSQGTEAFF TGTGCCAGCAGTTTCAGCCAGGGAACTGAAGCTTTCTTT
. TRBJ2-6 TRBD1 TRBV28 CASTGGSGANVLTF TGTGCCAGCACAGGGGGCTCTGGGGCCAACGTCCTGACTTTC